The 8 T cell receptor beta chains given below trace back to one sample, sequenced in a study of T cells in women clearing cervical HPV infection. Sequencing used immunoSEQ multiplex PCR; TCRdb keeps in-frame clones, though not all of them. The sample yields over 30,000 clones, of which the top ten take up about 3.9%. Sequencing was done on a sample of blood buffy coat. These receptors were collected from a woman between 18 and 70 years old with a cervical HPV16 infection that either progressed to CIN3+ or cleared (not recorded which).

In the case of this clone: The read falls 3 residues short of the CDR3 end, and the missing part is taken from the germline J gene. The chain links TRBV3-1 (or the pseudogene TRBV3-2) to TRBJ1-2; the D gene is possibly TRBD1 (5 bases). This CDR3 region has 13 residues. Germline V gene lookup returns CDR1 LGHDT and CDR2 YNNKEL (reference sequence). Trimming cost V 3 bases and J 7 bases, with 12 bases left between them. CDR3 loop: CASSHRQHGGYTF. The CDR3 bases that were read are TGTGCCAGCAGCCACCGACAGCATGGTGGC.

Points on this clone: The CDR3 extends 3 residues past the end of the read, so its final part is completed from the germline J gene. The chain carries TRBV29-1 and TRBJ2-5, with TRBD2 matching 7 bases. The CDR3 length is 12 residues. The germline V gene has CDR1 SQVTM and CDR2 ANQGSEA. Trimming at V came to 8 bases and at J to 7 bases, leaving 10 bases not matched to a gene. CDR3 DNA (partial): TGCAGCTTAGTTCGGGGGGACCGGACC. It codes for CSLVRGDRT. The complete CDR3 sequence is CSLVRGDRTQYF.

On this clone: Sequencing ends 3 residues short of the CDR3 end; the germline J gene provides the rest. This chain connects TRBV6-1 to TRBJ2-3, with 13 positions matching TRBD2. Per the germline V gene, CDR1 is MNHNS and CDR2 is SASEGT. There are 18 residues in the CDR3. CDR3 in amino acids: CASSEARLAGGVQETQYF. CDR3 DNA, as far as it was read: TGTGCCAGCAGTGAAGCCCGACTAGCGGGAGGCGTTCAAGAGACG.

Concerning this clone: With the read ending 3 residues before the CDR3 end, the germline J gene is used to fill in that end. V usage is TRBV20-1 and J usage is TRBJ2-4; D is unresolved. This CDR3 has 14 residues. Germline CDR1 DFQATT, CDR2 SNEGSKA (reference sequence). Trimming shortened V by 5 bases and J by 0 bases, and 11 bases separated the two germline ends. CDR3 DNA (partial): TGCAGTGCTCCCCCACAGTTAGCCAAAAACATT. Its protein product is CSAPPQLAKNI. The full CDR3 sequence reads CSAPPQLAKNIQYF.

The CDR3 loop reads CASSEGQGAYEQYF. CDR3 DNA, as far as it was read: TGTGCCAGCAGTGAAGGCCAGGGTGCCTACGAG. This chain joins TRBV6-1 and TRBJ2-7; D possibly corresponds to TRBD1 (5 bases). From the germline J gene comes the end of the CDR3, since the read stops 3 residues before it. CDR1 is MNHNS, CDR2 SASEGT, per germline. V was cut by 1 base and J by 2 bases, with 9 bases left in between. The length of the CDR3 is 14 residues.

As concerns this clone: The DNA ends 3 residues before the CDR3 does, and the rest of the CDR3 is filled in from the germline J gene. The same CDR3 also results from other DNA sequences found in this sample. The V and J genes are TRBV20-1 and TRBJ2-7; D remains ambiguous. Germline V gives CDR1 DFQATT, CDR2 SNEGSKA (reference sequence). The CDR3 is 11 residues long. Trimming took 0 bases from V and 3 from J, leaving 3 bases between them. Partial CDR3 DNA: TGCAGTGCTAGAGACAACTACGAG. Protein: CSARDNYE. In full, the CDR3 reads CSARDNYEQYF.

Comment on this clone: The read is 3 residues too short to cover the CDR3 end, so that end is filled in from the germline J gene. This chain connects TRBV6-4 to TRBJ2-2; 8 nucleotides agree with TRBD1. The V segment lost 6 bases and the J segment 2 bases; nucleotides outside the gene matches: 5. CDR1 MRHNA and CDR2 SNTAGT come from the germline V gene. The CDR3 contains 15 residues. The CDR3 here is CASSPAGGNTGELFF. Partial CDR3 DNA: TGTGCCAGCAGCCCCGCAGGGGGCAACACCGGGGAG.

On this clone itself: The sequence runs out 3 residues before the end of the CDR3; the remainder is reconstructed from the germline J gene. The rearrangement joins TRBV19 to TRBJ2-7, with 7 bases identical to TRBD1. Germline V CDR1 and CDR2: LNHDA, SQIVND (reference sequence). The CDR3 is made up of 14 amino acids. J gave up 4 bases and V 5 bases, and 8 bases lay outside the gene matches. The CDR3 region is CASSRRTGLYEQYF. CDR3 DNA (partial): TGTGCCAGTAGTCGAAGGACAGGTTTATACGAG.